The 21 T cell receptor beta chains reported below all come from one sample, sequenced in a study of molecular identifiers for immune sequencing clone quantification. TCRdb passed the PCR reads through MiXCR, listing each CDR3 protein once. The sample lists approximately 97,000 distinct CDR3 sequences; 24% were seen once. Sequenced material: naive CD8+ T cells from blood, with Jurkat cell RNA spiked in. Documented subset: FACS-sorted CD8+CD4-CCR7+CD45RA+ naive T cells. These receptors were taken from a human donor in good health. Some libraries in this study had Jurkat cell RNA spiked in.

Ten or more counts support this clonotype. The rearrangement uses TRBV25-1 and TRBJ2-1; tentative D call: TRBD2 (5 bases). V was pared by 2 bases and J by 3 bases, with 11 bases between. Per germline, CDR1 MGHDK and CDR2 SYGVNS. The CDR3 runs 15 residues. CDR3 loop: CASSEGLALYNEQFF. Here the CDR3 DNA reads TGTGCCAGCAGTGAAGGGCTAGCCCTCTACAATGAGCAGTTCTTC.

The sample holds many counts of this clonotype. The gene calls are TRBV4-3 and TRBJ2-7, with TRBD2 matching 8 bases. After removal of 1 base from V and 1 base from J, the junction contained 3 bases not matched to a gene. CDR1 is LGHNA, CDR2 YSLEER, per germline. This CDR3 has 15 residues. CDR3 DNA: TGCGCCAGCAGCCAAGGGCGGGGGGTATCCTACGAGCAGTACTTC. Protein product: CASSQGRGVSYEQYF.

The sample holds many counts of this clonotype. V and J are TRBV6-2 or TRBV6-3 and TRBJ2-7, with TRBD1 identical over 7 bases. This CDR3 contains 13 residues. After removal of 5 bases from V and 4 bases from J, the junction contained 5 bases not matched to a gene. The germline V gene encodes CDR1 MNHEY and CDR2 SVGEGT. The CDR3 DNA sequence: TGTGCCAGCAGTCTTGGACAGGTATACGAGCAGTACTTC. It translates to CASSLGQVYEQYF.

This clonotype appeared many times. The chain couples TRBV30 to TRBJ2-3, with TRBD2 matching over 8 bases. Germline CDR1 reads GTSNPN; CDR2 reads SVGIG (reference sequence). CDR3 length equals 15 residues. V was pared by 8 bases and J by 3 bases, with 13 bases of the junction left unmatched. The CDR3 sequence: CASTRAGARTDTQYF. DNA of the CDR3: TGTGCCAGCACTAGAGCGGGAGCAAGAACAGATACGCAGTATTTT.

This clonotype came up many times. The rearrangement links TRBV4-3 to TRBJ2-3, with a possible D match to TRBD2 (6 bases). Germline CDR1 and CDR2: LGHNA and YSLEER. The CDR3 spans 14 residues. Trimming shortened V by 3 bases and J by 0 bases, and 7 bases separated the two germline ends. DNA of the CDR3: TGCGCCAGCAGCCAGAGCGGGAGCACAGATACGCAGTATTTT. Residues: CASSQSGSTDTQYF.

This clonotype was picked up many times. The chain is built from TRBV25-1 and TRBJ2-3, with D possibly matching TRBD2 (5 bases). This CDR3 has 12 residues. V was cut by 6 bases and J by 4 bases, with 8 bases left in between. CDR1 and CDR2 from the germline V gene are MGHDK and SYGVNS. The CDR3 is CASSVGADTQYF. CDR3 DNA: TGTGCCAGCAGCGTCGGGGCAGATACGCAGTATTTT.

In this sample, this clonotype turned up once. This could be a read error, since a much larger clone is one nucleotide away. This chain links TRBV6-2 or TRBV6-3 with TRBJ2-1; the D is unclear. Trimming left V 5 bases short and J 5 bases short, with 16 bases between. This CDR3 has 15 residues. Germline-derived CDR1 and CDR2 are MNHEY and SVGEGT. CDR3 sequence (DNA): TGTGCCAGCAGTCTAACCCTGGACCACGACAATGAGCAGTTCTTC. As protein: CASSLTLDHDNEQFF.

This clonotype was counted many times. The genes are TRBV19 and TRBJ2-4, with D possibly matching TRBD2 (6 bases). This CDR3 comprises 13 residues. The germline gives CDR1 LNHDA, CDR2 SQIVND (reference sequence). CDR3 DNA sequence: TGTGCAACGGAGGGTTTAGCCAAAAACATTCAGTACTTC. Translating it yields CATEGLAKNIQYF.

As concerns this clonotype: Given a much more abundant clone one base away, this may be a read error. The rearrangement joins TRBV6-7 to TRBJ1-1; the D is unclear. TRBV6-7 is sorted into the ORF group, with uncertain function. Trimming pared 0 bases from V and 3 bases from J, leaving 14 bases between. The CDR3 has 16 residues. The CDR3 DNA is TGTGCCAGCAGTTACTCGTCCTACGCACTTCACACTGAAGCTTTCTTT. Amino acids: CASSYSSYALHTEAFF.

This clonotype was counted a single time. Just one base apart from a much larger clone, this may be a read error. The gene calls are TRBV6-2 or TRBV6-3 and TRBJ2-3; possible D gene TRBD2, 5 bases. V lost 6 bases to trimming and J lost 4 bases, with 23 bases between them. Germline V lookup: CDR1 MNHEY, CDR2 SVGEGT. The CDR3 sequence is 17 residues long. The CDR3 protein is CASSSFGPGGVPDTQYF. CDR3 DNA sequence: TGTGCCAGCAGCTCCTTTGGGCCAGGAGGAGTCCCAGATACGCAGTATTTT.

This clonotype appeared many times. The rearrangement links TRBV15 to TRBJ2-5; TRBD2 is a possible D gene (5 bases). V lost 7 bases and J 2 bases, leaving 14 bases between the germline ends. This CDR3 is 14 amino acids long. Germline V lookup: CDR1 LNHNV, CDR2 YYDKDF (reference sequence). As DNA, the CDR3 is TGTGCCACCACTCAACGGACTTTACAAGAGACCCAGTACTTC. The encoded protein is CATTQRTLQETQYF.

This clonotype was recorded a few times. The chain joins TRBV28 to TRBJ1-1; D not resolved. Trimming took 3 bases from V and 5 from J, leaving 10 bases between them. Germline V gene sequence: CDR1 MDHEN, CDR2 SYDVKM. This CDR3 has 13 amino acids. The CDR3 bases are TGTGCCAGCAGTTTCGCGCCCCAAACTGAAGCTTTCTTT. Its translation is CASSFAPQTEAFF.

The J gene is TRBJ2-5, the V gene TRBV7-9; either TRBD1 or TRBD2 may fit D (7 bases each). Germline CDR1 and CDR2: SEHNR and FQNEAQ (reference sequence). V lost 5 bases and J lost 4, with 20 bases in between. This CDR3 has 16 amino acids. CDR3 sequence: CASSHTGEGIAETQYF. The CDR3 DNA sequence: TGTGCCAGCAGCCATACAGGGGAGGGGATCGCAGAGACCCAGTACTTC.

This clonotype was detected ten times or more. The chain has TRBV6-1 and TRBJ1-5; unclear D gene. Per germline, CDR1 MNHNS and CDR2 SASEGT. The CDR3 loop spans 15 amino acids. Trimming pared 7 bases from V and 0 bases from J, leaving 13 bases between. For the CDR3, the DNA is TGTGCCAGCATGTTGTCAAGGAATAGCAATCAGCCCCAGCATTTT. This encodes CASMLSRNSNQPQHF.

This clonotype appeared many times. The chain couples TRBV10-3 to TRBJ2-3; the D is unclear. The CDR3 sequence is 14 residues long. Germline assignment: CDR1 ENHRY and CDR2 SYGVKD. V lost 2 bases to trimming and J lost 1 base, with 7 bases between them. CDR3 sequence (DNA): TGTGCCATCAGTGAGCCGGACGGCACAGATACGCAGTATTTT. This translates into CAISEPDGTDTQYF.

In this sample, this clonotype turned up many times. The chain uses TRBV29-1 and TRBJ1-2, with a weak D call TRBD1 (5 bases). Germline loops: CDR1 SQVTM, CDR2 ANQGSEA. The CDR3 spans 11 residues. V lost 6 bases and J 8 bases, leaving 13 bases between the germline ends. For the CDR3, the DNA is TGCAGCGTCCCCGTGCGGGGCGGCTACACCTTC. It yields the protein CSVPVRGGYTF.

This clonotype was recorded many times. The CDR3 nucleotides are TGTGCCAGCAGCCAAGATCTGACTGCCTACGAGCAGTACTTC. It encodes CASSQDLTAYEQYF. This chain links TRBV14 with TRBJ2-7; D is unclear. CDR3 length: 14 residues. Germline CDR1 reads SGHDN; CDR2 reads FVKESK. Trimming pared 0 bases from V and 2 bases from J, leaving 8 bases between.

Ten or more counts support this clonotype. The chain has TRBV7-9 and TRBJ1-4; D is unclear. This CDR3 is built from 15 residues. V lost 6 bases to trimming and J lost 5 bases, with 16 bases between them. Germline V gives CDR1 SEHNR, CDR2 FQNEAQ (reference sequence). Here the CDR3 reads CASRPPLRENEKLFF. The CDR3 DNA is TGTGCCAGCAGACCGCCCCTCCGGGAGAATGAAAAACTGTTTTTT.

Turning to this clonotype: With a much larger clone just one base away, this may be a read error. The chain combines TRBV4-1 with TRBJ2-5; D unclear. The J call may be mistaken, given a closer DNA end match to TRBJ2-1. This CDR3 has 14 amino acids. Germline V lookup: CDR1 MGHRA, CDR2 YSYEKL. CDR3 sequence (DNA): TGCGCCAGCAGCCAAGATCGCGTTGGAGAGACCCAGTTCTTC. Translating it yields CASSQDRVGETQFF.

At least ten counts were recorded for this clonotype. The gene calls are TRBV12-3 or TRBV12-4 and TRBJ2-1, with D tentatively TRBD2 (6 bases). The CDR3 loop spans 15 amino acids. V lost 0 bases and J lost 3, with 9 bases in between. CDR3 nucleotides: TGTGCCAGCAGTTTAGCGCGGGGAGTCTACAATGAGCAGTTCTTC. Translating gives CASSLARGVYNEQFF.

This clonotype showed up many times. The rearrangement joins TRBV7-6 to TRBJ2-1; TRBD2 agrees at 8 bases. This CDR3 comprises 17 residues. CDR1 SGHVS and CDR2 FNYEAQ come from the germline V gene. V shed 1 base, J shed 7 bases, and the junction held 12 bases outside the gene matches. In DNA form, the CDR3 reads TGTGCCAGCAGCTTAGATAGTCCAGCGGGGGAGTTTAATGAGCAGTTCTTC. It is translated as CASSLDSPAGEFNEQFF.